This is a list of T cell receptor beta chains from one sample in a study of CD8 T cells in ankylosing spondylitis. TCRdb reprocessed the 5' RACE reads via MiXCR and lists one record per CDR3 protein. In the table there are 100,000 to 150,000 distinct CDR3 sequences, roughly 8.8% of which are singletons. Sequenced material: blood, either unsorted or a sorted T cell fraction (not recorded which). Every receptor here comes from a male donor with ankylosing spondylitis or in good health (not recorded which). Each CDR3 is given with its conserved first and last residue. The D gene is left open where the match is weak. Size values are once, few and many counts, or a class for expanded clones, and some rows have none.

size,J,V,D,DNA,CDR3
many,TRBJ1-1,TRBV20-1,.,TGCAGTGCCACGGCTTCAGGGTCGGGGAACACTGAAGCTTTCTTT,CSATASGSGNTEAFF
many,TRBJ1-6,TRBV18,.,TGTGCCAGCTCACCGGGGGATTCACCCCTCCACTTT,CASSPGDSPLHF
few,TRBJ1-6,TRBV7-9,TRBD1,TGTGCCAGCAGCCCCAGACAGGGACCGAATTCACCCCTCCACTTT,CASSPRQGPNSPLHF
many,TRBJ2-7,TRBV5-1,.,TGCGCCAGCAGCTTGTCTAGCGACTACGAGCAGTACTTC,CASSLSSDYEQYF
.,TRBJ2-5,TRBV5-1,TRBD2,TGCGCCAGCAGCCCCAGTGGGGGGGGAGAGACCCAGTACTTC,CASSPSGGGETQYF
few,TRBJ1-5,TRBV14,.,TGTGCCAGCAGCCAAGTGGGAGGGCAGCCCCAGCATTTT,CASSQVGGQPQHF
many,TRBJ2-5,TRBV12-3/TRBV12-4,.,TGTGCCAGCAGTTTTCGGATTCAGGAGACCCAGTACTTC,CASSFRIQETQYF
many,TRBJ2-2,TRBV7-2,TRBD2,TGTGCCAGCAGCTTAACCACGACTAGCGGGAGGGCCGGGGAGCTGTTTTTT,CASSLTTTSGRAGELFF
many,TRBJ2-3,TRBV5-1,.,TGCGCCAGCAGCTTGTCGGGGCCTAGGAGAATAACGGTATCGGATACGCAGTATTTT,CASSLSGPRRITVSDTQYF
many,TRBJ2-7,TRBV20-1,TRBD2,TGCAGTGCTAGCTATAGCGGGATTCACTACGAGCAGTACTTC,CSASYSGIHYEQYF
many,TRBJ1-1,TRBV4-2,.,TGTGCCAGCAGCCAACCGACAGTTCTTGACACTGAAGCTTTCTTT,CASSQPTVLDTEAFF
few,TRBJ1-4,TRBV14,.,TGTGCCAGCAGCCCCCCGAACCCGGGGAAACTGTTTTTT,CASSPPNPGKLFF
many,TRBJ2-1,TRBV5-1,.,TGCGCCAGCAGCTTGGGCCCGGGGGTCAGGGCTGAGCAGTTCTTC,CASSLGPGVRAEQFF
many,TRBJ2-1,TRBV12-3/TRBV12-4,.,TGTGCCAGCAGTTTTAGGGGAGACCGCAATGAGCAGTTCTTC,CASSFRGDRNEQFF
many,TRBJ2-5,TRBV5-1,.,TGCGCCAGCAGCATCCGGGACTCCCTCCGGGAGACCCAGTACTTC,CASSIRDSLRETQYF
.,TRBJ2-5,TRBV9,.,TGTGCCAGCAGCGTTCGGGGAGAGACAGAGACCCAGTACTTC,CASSVRGETETQYF
many,TRBJ2-1,TRBV29-1,.,TGCAGCGTTGAAAGGCAAACCTACAATGAGCAGTTCTTC,CSVERQTYNEQFF
many,TRBJ2-7,TRBV10-3,.,TGTGCCATCAGTGACAGAAACCACCTATACGAGCAGTACTTC,CAISDRNHLYEQYF
many,TRBJ1-2,TRBV12-3/TRBV12-4,.,TGTGCCAGCAGTTTGTTTCGGCAGTTGGGTCTGGGCTACACCTTC,CASSLFRQLGLGYTF
.,TRBJ2-7,TRBV10-3,.,TGTGCCATCAGTCCACAGGTCATAGGGCCCGAGCAGTACTTC,CAISPQVIGPEQYF
many,TRBJ2-5,TRBV5-5,TRBD1,TGTGCCAGCAGCATCGACAGGGTAGGGTGGACCCAGTACTTC,CASSIDRVGWTQYF
many,TRBJ2-5,TRBV12-3/TRBV12-4,TRBD2,TGTGCCAGCAGGGTGACTAGCGGGCCCCAAGAGACCCAGTACTTC,CASRVTSGPQETQYF
.,TRBJ1-1,TRBV4-2,.,TGTGCCAGCAGCCAAGGGGTGTCGAACACTGAAGCTTTCTTT,CASSQGVSNTEAFF
many,TRBJ2-3,TRBV15,TRBD2,TGTGCCACCAGCAGTCAGTTGGTACTAGCGGGAACAGATACGCAGTATTTT,CATSSQLVLAGTDTQYF
few,TRBJ2-5,TRBV7-2,TRBD2,TGTGCCAGCAGCTTTAATAGCGGGAGGACTAAAGAGACCCAGTACTTC,CASSFNSGRTKETQYF
many,TRBJ2-1,TRBV25-1,.,TGTGCCAGCAGTGAGCGCAGGGTCAATGAGCAGTTCTTC,CASSERRVNEQFF
few,TRBJ1-3,TRBV5-1,TRBD1,TGCGCCAGCAGCTTGAGGGACAGAGGAGTAATCTCCGGAAACACCATATATTTT,CASSLRDRGVISGNTIYF
.,TRBJ2-1,TRBV20-1,TRBD2,TGCAGTGCTAGAGGGACTAGCGGGAGTCTCGCGCTTAACAATGAGCAGTTCTTC,CSARGTSGSLALNNEQFF
many,TRBJ2-5,TRBV7-2,TRBD1,TGTGCCAGCAGTCAGGACAGGGAGACCCAGTACTTC,CASSQDRETQYF
many,TRBJ2-3,TRBV12-3/TRBV12-4,.,TGTGCCAGCAGTTCCCAGACTACAAGCACAGATACGCAGTATTTT,CASSSQTTSTDTQYF
many,TRBJ1-5,TRBV20-1,.,TGCAGTGCTAGAGGGGTTGGCAATCAGCCCCAGCATTTT,CSARGVGNQPQHF
many,TRBJ2-3,TRBV20-1,TRBD2,TGCAGTGCTAGGGGACTAGCGGAGGGCACAGATACGCAGTATTTT,CSARGLAEGTDTQYF
.,TRBJ2-2,TRBV5-1,TRBD2,TGCGCCAGCAGCTCCCTAGCGGGAGTACCCACCGGGGAGCTGTTTTTT,CASSSLAGVPTGELFF
few,TRBJ1-2,TRBV3-1,.,TGTGCCAGCAGCCATCGGACAGACTTCTATGGCTACACCTTC,CASSHRTDFYGYTF
many,TRBJ1-1,TRBV5-5,TRBD1,TGTGCCAGCAGCTTGGAGGACAGGGGTCATTTCACTGAAGCTTTCTTT,CASSLEDRGHFTEAFF
few,TRBJ2-7,TRBV4-1,.,TGCGCCAGCAGCCAGGTCAGGGGGCTAGCGGTCTCCTACGAGCAGTACTTC,CASSQVRGLAVSYEQYF
.,TRBJ2-1,TRBV20-1,.,TGCAGTGGGCTCGGTGGAGTTCACTATGAGCAGTTCTTC,CSGLGGVHYEQFF
.,TRBJ2-3,TRBV20-1,TRBD2,TGCAGTACTAGCGGGGCTCACGATACGCAGTATTTT,CSTSGAHDTQYF